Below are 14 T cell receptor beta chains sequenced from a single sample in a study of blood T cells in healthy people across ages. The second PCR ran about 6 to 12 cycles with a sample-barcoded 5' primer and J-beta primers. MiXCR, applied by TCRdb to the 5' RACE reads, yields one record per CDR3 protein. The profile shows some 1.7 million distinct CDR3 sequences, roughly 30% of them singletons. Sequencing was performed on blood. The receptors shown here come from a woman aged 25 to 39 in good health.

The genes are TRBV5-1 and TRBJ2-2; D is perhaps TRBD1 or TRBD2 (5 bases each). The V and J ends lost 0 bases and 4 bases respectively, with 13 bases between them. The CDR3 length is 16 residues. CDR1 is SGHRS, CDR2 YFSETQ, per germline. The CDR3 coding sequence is TGCGCCAGCAGCTTGGCGTTAGGGGACGGCACCGGGGAGCTGTTTTTT. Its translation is CASSLALGDGTGELFF.

The CDR3 here is CASSQDTGVGNTIYF. CDR3 DNA sequence: TGCGCCAGCAGCCAAGATACCGGCGTTGGAAACACCATATATTTT. The chain recombines TRBV4-1 with TRBJ1-3; D is uncertain. V dropped 0 bases and J dropped 3 bases, with 9 bases sitting between them. Per germline, CDR1 MGHRA and CDR2 YSYEKL. This CDR3 has 15 residues.

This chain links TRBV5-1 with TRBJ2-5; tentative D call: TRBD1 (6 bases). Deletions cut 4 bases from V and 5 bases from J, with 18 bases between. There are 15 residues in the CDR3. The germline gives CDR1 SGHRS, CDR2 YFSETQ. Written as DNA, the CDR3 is TGCGCCAGCAGCATCGCCCCAGGGGCTCGTGAGACCCAGTACTTC. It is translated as CASSIAPGARETQYF. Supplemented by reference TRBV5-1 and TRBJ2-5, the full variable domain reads KAGVTQTPRYLIKTRGQQVTLSCSPISGHRSVSWYQQTPGQGLQFLFEYFSETQRNKGNFPGRFSGRQFSNSRSEMNVSTLELGDSALYLCASSIAPGARETQYFGPGTRLLVL.

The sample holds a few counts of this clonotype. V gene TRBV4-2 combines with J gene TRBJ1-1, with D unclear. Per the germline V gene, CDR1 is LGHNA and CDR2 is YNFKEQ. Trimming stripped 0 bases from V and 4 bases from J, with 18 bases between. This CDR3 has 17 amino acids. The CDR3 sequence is CASSQEPLGPISTEAFF. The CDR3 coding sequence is TGTGCCAGCAGCCAAGAACCCCTCGGACCTATCTCCACTGAAGCTTTCTTT.

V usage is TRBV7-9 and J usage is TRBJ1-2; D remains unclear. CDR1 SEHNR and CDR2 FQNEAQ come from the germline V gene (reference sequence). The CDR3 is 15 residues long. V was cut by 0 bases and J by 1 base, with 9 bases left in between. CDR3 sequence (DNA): TGTGCCAGCAGCTTAGCCGACAATTATAACTATGGCTACACCTTC. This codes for CASSLADNYNYGYTF.

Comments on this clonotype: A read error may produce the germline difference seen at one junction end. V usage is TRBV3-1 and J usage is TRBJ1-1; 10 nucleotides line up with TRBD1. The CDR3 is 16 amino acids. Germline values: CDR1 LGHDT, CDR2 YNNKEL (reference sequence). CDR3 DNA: TGTGCCGGCAGCACACGACAGGGGGCTACCCTAAAAAAAGCTTTCTTT. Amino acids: CAGSTRQGATLKKAFF.

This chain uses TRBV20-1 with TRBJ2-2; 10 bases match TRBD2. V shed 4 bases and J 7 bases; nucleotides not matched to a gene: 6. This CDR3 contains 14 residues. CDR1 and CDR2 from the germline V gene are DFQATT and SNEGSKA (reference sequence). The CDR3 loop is CSATGTSVNGELFF. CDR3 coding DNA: TGCAGTGCTACCGGGACTAGCGTAAACGGGGAGCTGTTTTTT.

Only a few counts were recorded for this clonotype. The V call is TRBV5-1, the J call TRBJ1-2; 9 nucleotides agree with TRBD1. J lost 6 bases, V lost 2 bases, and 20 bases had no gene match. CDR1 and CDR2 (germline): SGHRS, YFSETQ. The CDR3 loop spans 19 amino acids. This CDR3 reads CASSFLSSPSGQGKNGYTF. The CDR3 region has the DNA TGCGCCAGCAGCTTCCTTTCTTCACCCTCGGGACAGGGAAAGAATGGCTACACCTTC.

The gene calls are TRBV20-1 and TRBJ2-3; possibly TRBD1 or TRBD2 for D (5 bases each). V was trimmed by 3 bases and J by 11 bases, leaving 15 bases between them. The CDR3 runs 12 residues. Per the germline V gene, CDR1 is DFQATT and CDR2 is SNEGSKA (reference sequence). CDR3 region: CSASGGGGKQYF. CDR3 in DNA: TGCAGTGCTAGTGGGGGTGGTGGAAAGCAGTATTTT.

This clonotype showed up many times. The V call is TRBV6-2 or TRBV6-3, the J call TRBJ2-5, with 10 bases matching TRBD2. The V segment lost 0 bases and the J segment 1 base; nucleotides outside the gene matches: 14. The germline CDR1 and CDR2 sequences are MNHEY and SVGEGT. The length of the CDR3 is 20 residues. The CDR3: CASSYSLMGSSGRPQETQYF. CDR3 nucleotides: TGTGCCAGCAGTTACTCGCTGATGGGATCTAGCGGGAGACCCCAAGAGACCCAGTACTTC.

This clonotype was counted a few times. The CDR3, as DNA: TGTGCCAGCAGCGTTTCAGACAGGCCAAGCGGCTACACCTTC. It translates to CASSVSDRPSGYTF. The genes are TRBV9 and TRBJ1-2; D possibly corresponds to TRBD1 (6 bases). CDR1 SGDLS and CDR2 YYNGEE come from the germline V gene. The germline V and J ends were trimmed by 2 bases and 8 bases, with 16 bases remaining between them. CDR3 size: 14 residues.

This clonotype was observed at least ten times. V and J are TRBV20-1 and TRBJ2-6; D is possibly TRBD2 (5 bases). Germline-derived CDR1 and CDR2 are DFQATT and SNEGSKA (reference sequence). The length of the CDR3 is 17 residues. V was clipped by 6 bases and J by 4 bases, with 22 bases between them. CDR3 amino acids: CSARRAAGMRGANVLTF. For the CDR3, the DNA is TGCAGTGCCAGACGAGCCGCCGGGATGAGGGGGGCCAACGTCCTGACTTTC.

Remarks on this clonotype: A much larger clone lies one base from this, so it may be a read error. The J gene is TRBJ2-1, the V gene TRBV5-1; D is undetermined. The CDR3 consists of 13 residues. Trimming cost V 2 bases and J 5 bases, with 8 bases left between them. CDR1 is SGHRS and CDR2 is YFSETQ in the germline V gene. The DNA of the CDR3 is TGCGCCAGCAGCTTAACCTTTGACAATGAGCAGTTCTTC. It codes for CASSLTFDNEQFF.

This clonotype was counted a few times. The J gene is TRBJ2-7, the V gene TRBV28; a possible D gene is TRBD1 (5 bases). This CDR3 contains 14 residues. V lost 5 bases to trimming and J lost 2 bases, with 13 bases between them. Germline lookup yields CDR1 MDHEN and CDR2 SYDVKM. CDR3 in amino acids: CASSTNQGAYEQYF. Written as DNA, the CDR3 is TGTGCCAGCAGTACAAACCAAGGGGCCTACGAGCAGTACTTC.